These 5 T cell receptor beta chains were all obtained from the same sample, sequenced in a study of blood T cell repertoires in COVID-19. Assay used: immunoSEQ multiplex PCR; TCRdb lists only in-frame clones, some missing. The sample yields 300,000 or so clones, around 87% seen once. The sample consisted of peripheral blood. These receptor sequences come from a man aged 65 to 79 with acute or convalescent COVID-19.

The genes are TRBV2 and TRBJ1-5, with D possibly TRBD1 on 6 matching bases. V lost 3 bases and J lost 3, with 15 bases in between. This CDR3 comprises 16 residues. The germline V gene encodes CDR1 SNHLY and CDR2 FYNNEI. The CDR3 nucleotides read TGTGCCAGCAGTGAGGCCCTGGACAGTCCCAATCAGCCCCAGCATTTT. It codes for CASSEALDSPNQPQHF.

This clone was found many times. This chain uses TRBV5-1 with TRBJ2-7, with 9 bases fitting TRBD1. The CDR3 runs to 13 residues. The V gene's germline CDR1 is SGHRS and CDR2 YFSETQ. Trimming cost V 0 bases and J 11 bases; bases outside gene matches: 6. CDR3: CASSLEAWTGEYF. Here the CDR3 DNA reads TGCGCCAGCAGCTTGGAGGCGTGGACAGGGGAGTACTTC. Drawing the rest from reference TRBV5-1 and TRBJ2-7, the complete variable domain is KAGVTQTPRYLIKTRGQQVTLSCSPISGHRSVSWYQQTPGQGLQFLFEYFSETQRNKGNFPGRFSGRQFSNSRSEMNVSTLELGDSALYLCASSLEAWTGEYFGPGTRLTVT.

This chain uses TRBV18 with TRBJ1-4; D is perhaps TRBD1 (6 bases). The germline gives CDR1 KGHSH, CDR2 LQKENI. V dropped 0 bases and J dropped 4 bases, with 9 bases sitting between them. The CDR3 runs 15 residues. The DNA for the CDR3 is TGTGCCAGCTCACCACCGAACAGGGATAATGAAAAACTGTTTTTT. Amino acids: CASSPPNRDNEKLFF.

This chain uses TRBV30 with TRBJ1-1; TRBD1 is a possible D gene (6 bases). V was pared by 0 bases and J by 1 base, with 12 bases between. Germline-derived CDR1 and CDR2 are GTSNPN and SVGIG (reference sequence). The CDR3 is made up of 15 amino acids. The CDR3 DNA follows: TGTGCCTGGAGTGTATTGGGGGCGGGGAACACTGAAGCTTTCTTT. It encodes CAWSVLGAGNTEAFF. The full variable domain, its missing parts supplied by reference TRBV30 and TRBJ1-1, is SQTIHQWPATLVQPVGSPLSLECTVEGTSNPNLYWYRQAAGRGLQLLFYSVGIGQISSEVPQNLSASRPQDRQFILSSKKLLLSDSGFYLCAWSVLGAGNTEAFFGQGTRLTVV.

The V call is TRBV5-5, the J call TRBJ2-7; D is ambiguous. Per germline, CDR1 SGHKS and CDR2 YYEKEE (reference sequence). The CDR3 has 11 residues. Trimming removed 3 bases from V and 3 bases from J, with 4 bases in between. CDR3 protein: CASSYSYEQYF. The CDR3 DNA reads TGTGCCAGCAGCTACAGCTACGAGCAGTACTTC.